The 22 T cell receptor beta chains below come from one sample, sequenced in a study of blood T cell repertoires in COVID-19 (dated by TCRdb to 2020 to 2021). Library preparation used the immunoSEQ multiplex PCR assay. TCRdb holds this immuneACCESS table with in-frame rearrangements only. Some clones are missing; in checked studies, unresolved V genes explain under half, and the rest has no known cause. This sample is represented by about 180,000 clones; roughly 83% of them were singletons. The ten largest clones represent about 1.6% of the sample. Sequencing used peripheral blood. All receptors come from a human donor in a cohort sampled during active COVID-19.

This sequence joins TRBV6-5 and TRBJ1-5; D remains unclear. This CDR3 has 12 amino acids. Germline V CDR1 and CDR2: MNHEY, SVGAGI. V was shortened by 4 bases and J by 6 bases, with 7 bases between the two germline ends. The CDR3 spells CASSLSGQPQHF. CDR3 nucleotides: TGTGCCAGCAGTTTGTCGGGTCAGCCCCAGCATTTT.

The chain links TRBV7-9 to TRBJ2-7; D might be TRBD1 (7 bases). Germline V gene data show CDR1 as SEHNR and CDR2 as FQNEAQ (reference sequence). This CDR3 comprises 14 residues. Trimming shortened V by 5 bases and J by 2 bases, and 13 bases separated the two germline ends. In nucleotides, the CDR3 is TGTGCCAGCAGCCGGGAGACAGGGACCTACGAGCAGTACTTC. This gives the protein CASSRETGTYEQYF.

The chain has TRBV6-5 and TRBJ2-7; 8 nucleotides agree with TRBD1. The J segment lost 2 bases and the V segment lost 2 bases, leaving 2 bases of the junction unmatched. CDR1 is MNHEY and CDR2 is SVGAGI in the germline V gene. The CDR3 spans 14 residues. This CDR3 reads CASSYRGQAYEQYF. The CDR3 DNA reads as TGTGCCAGCAGTTACCGGGGACAGGCCTACGAGCAGTACTTC.

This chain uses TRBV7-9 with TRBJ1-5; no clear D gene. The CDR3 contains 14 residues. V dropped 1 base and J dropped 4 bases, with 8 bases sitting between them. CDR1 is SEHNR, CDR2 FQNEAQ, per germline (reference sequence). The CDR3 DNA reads TGTGCCAGCAGCTTAGATAGCAATAATCAGCCCCAGCATTTT. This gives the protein CASSLDSNNQPQHF.

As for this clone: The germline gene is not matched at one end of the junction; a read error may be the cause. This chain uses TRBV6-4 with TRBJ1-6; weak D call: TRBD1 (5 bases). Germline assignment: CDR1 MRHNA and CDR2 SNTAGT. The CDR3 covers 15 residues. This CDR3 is CASSNSGGVNSPLHF. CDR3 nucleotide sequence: TGTGCCAGCAGTAACTCCGGGGGGGTAAATTCACCCCTCCACTTT.

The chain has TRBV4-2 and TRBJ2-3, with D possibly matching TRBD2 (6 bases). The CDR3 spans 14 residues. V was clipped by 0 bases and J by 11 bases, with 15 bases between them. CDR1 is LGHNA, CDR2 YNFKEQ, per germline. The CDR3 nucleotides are TGTGCCAGCAGCCAAGATAGGAGGGTCGGGGAGCAGTATTTT. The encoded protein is CASSQDRRVGEQYF.

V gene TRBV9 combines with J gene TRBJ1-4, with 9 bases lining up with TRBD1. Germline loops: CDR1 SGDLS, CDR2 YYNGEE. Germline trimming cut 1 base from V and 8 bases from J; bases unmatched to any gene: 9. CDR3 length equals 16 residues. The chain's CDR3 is CASSVTTGGAREKLFF. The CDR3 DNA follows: TGTGCCAGCAGCGTAACCACAGGGGGCGCAAGGGAAAAACTGTTTTTT.

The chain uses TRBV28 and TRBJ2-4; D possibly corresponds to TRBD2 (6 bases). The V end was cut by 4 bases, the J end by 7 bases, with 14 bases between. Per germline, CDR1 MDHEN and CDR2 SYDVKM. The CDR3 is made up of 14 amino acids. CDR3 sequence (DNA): TGTGCCAGCAGTTCCGCGGGAAACAGGAACATTCAGTACTTC. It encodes CASSSAGNRNIQYF.

The CDR3 here is CASSPWTSGTNEQYF. The CDR3, as DNA: TGTGCCAGCAGCCCCTGGACTAGCGGGACTAACGAGCAGTACTTC. The V call is TRBV6-2 or TRBV6-3, the J call TRBJ2-7, with 12 bases aligning to TRBD2. The trim removed 6 bases at V and 5 bases at J, leaving 8 bases unmatched. Germline values: CDR1 MNHEY, CDR2 SVGEGT. The CDR3 consists of 15 residues.

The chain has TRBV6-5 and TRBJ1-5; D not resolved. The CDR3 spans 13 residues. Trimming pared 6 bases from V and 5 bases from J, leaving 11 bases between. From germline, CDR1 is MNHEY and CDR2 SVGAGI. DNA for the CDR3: TGTGCCAGCAGACGTACAACAGATCAGCCCCAGCATTTT. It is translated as CASRRTTDQPQHF.

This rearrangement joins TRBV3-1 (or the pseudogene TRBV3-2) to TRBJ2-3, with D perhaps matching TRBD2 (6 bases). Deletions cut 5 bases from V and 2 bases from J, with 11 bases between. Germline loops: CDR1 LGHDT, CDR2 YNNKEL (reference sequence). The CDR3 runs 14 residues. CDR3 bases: TGTGCCAGCAGCAAGGGGACTCACACAGATACGCAGTATTTT. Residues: CASSKGTHTDTQYF.

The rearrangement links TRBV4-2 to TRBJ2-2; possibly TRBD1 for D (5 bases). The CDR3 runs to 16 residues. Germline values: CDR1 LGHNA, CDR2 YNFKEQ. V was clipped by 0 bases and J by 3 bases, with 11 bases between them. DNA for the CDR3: TGTGCCAGCAGCCAAGAAAGGGGTAGGGACACCGGGGAGCTGTTTTTT. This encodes CASSQERGRDTGELFF.

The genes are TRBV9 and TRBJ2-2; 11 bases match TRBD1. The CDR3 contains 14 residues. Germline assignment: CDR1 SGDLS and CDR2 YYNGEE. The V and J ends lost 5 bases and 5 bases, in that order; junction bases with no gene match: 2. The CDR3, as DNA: TGTGCCAGCAGGGGACAGGGGGAGACCGGGGAGCTGTTTTTT. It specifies CASRGQGETGELFF.

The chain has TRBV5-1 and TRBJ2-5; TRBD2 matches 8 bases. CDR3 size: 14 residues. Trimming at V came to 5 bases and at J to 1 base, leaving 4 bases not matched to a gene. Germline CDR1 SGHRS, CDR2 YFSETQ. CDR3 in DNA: TGCGCCAGCAGAGTAGCGGGAACCCAAGAGACCCAGTACTTC. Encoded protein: CASRVAGTQETQYF.

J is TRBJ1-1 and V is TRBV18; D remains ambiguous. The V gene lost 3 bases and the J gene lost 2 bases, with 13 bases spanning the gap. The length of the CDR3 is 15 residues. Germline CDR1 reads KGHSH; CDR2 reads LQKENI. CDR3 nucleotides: TGTGCCAGCTCACCCCTAGCCGAGGTAAACACTGAAGCTTTCTTT. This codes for CASSPLAEVNTEAFF.

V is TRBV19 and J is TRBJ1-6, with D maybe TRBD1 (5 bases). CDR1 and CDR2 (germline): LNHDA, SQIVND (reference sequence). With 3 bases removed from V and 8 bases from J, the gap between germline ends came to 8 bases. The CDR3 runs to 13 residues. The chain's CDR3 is CASSMQGHSPLHF. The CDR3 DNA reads TGTGCCAGTAGTATGCAGGGCCATTCACCCCTCCACTTT. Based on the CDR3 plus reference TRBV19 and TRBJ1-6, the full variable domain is DGGITQSPKYLFRKEGQNVTLSCEQNLNHDAMYWYRQDPGQGLRLIYYSQIVNDFQKGDIAEGYSVSREKKESFPLTVTSAQKNPTAFYLCASSMQGHSPLHFGNGTRLTVT.

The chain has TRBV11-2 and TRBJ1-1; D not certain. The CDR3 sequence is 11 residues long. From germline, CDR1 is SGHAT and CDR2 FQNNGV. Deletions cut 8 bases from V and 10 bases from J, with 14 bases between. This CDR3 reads CASFRVVGAFF. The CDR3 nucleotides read TGTGCCAGCTTCCGGGTAGTAGGAGCTTTCTTT.

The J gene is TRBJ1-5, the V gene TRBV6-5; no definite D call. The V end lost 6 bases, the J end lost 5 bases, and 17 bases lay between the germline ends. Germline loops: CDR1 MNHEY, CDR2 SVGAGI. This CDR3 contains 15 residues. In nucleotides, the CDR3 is TGTGCCAGCAGGAGAAACCAGGATGCCTATCAGCCCCAGCATTTT. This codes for CASRRNQDAYQPQHF.

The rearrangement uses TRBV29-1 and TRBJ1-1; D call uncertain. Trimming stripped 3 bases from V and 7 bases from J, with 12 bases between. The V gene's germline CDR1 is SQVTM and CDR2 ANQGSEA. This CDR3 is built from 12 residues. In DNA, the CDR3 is TGCAGCGTTGATCGTAGTAAGAATGAAGCTTTCTTT. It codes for CSVDRSKNEAFF. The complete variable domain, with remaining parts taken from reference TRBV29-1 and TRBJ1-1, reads SAVISQKPSRDICQRGTSLTIQCQVDSQVTMMFWYRQQPGQSLTLIATANQGSEATYESGFVIDKFPISRPNLTFSTLTVSNMSPEDSSIYLCSVDRSKNEAFFGQGTRLTVV.

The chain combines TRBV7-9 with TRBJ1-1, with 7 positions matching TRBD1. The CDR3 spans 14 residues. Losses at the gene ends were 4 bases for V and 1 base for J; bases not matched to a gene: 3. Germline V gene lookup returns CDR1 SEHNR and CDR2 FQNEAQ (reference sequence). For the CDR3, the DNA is TGTGCCAGCAGCTCCCGGGACAGGAACACTGAAGCTTTCTTT. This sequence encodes CASSSRDRNTEAFF.

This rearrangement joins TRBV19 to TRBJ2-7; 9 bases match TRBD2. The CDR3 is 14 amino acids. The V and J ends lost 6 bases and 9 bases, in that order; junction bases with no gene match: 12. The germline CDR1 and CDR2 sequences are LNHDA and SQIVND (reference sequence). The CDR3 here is CASSGTSRPTTQYF. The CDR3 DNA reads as TGTGCCAGTAGCGGGACTAGCCGACCTACTACGCAGTACTTC.

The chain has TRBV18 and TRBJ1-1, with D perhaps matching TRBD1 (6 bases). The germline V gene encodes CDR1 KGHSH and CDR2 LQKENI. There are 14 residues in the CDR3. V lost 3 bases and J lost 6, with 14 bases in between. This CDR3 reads CASSPAQGGPEAFF. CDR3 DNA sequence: TGTGCCAGCTCACCTGCACAGGGTGGGCCTGAAGCTTTCTTT.